Listed here are 25 T cell receptor beta chains from one sample, sequenced in a study of response to subunit inactivated influenza vaccine. From the RT-PCR reads, TCRdb called clonotypes with MiXCR, one entry per CDR3 protein. The table has some 550,000 distinct CDR3 sequences, approximately 22% seen once. In addition, the sample was reused for a study of T cells expressing NK-cell markers. That report adds: cDNA encoding TCR beta was synthesized via 5'RACE template switching incorporating UMIs.

The sequenced sample was CD4+ T cells sorted from PBMCs, obtained 11 to 12 days after vaccination. The receptors here all came from a man in his forties or fifties who received an inactivated influenza vaccine.

This clonotype was found a few times. The V and J genes are TRBV2 and TRBJ1-4; a possible D gene is TRBD1 (6 bases). V was pared by 6 bases and J by 8 bases, with 16 bases between. CDR1 SNHLY and CDR2 FYNNEI come from the germline V gene. This CDR3 region has 14 residues. The CDR3, as DNA: TGTGCCAGCAGGACGACAGGCGTTAGGGAAAAACTGTTTTTT. This gives the protein CASRTTGVREKLFF.

This clonotype was seen a handful of times. This rearrangement joins TRBV7-2 to TRBJ2-2; 9 nucleotides align to TRBD1. V gave up 8 bases and J gave up 5 bases; unmatched junction bases: 12. The CDR3 is 16 residues long. Germline CDR1 SGHTA, CDR2 FQGNSA. The CDR3 sequence: CASGRTGEVRTGELFF. In nucleotides, the CDR3 is TGTGCCAGCGGACGGACAGGGGAAGTAAGGACCGGGGAGCTGTTTTTT.

In this sample, this clonotype turned up a few times. CDR3: CSAGTGADTQYF. Written as DNA, the CDR3 is TGCAGTGCTGGGACAGGGGCAGATACGCAGTATTTT. V is TRBV20-1 and J is TRBJ2-3; 10 nucleotides line up with TRBD1. Per germline, CDR1 DFQATT and CDR2 SNEGSKA (reference sequence). This CDR3 is 12 amino acids long. The junction had 0 bases not matched to a gene; V was cut back by 5 bases and J by 4 bases.

In its sample, this clonotype was seen a few times. This chain links TRBV12-3 or TRBV12-4 with TRBJ2-2, with D unclear. The CDR3 sequence is 16 residues long. V was pared by 5 bases and J by 0 bases, with 13 bases between. CDR3: CASSLRAVSNTGELFF. CDR3 bases: TGTGCCAGCAGTCTCCGAGCAGTATCGAACACCGGGGAGCTGTTTTTT.

The chain is built from TRBV10-3 and TRBJ2-1; 10 bases are shared with TRBD1. The ends lost 5 bases at V and 6 bases at J; junction bases unmatched: 4. This CDR3 comprises 14 residues. The germline gives CDR1 ENHRY, CDR2 SYGVKD. In nucleotides, the CDR3 is TGTGCCATCAGTAGGACAGGGGGGGGCAATGAGCAGTTCTTC. Its protein is CAISRTGGGNEQFF.

This clonotype was picked up one time. The rearrangement joins TRBV9 to TRBJ2-3; TRBD2 might be the D (5 bases). The CDR3 has 18 amino acids. The germline gives CDR1 SGDLS, CDR2 YYNGEE. Trimming took off 0 bases at V and 0 bases at J, with 17 bases between the two ends. This chain's CDR3 is CASSVGLVLASSTDTQYF. The CDR3, as DNA: TGTGCCAGCAGCGTAGGTTTAGTGCTAGCATCTAGCACAGATACGCAGTATTTT.

The V and J genes are TRBV20-1 and TRBJ2-3, with 11 bases identical to TRBD2. V was clipped by 5 bases and J by 3 bases; unmatched bases: 10. Germline V gives CDR1 DFQATT, CDR2 SNEGSKA (reference sequence). This CDR3 spans 16 amino acids. The CDR3 region has the DNA TGCAGTGCTGGCACTCTTAGCGGGAGGGAAACAGATACGCAGTATTTT. The encoded protein is CSAGTLSGRETDTQYF.

The chain has TRBV7-2 and TRBJ1-2; 7 bases line up with TRBD1. The J segment lost 8 bases and the V segment lost 5 bases, leaving 8 bases of the junction unmatched. CDR1 and CDR2 from the germline V gene are SGHTA and FQGNSA. The CDR3 contains 13 residues. CDR3 sequence: CASSRQGLKGYTF. The CDR3 DNA reads TGTGCCAGCAGCCGACAGGGTCTCAAAGGCTACACCTTC.

J is TRBJ2-2 and V is TRBV20-1, with D possibly TRBD1 on 6 matching bases. V was clipped by 5 bases and J by 2 bases, with 9 bases between them. CDR3 length equals 13 residues. From germline, CDR1 is DFQATT and CDR2 SNEGSKA (reference sequence). CDR3 residues: CSAEGVNTGELFF. CDR3 nucleotides: TGCAGTGCTGAGGGGGTAAACACCGGGGAGCTGTTTTTT.

This clonotype was seen at least ten times. The chain links TRBV5-1 to TRBJ2-2; 10 bases are a match to TRBD1. Germline loops: CDR1 SGHRS, CDR2 YFSETQ. With 7 bases clipped from V and 7 bases from J, the junction kept 10 bases outside the gene matches. CDR3 length equals 15 residues. CDR3 amino acids: CASGLPGQGIGELFF. In DNA form, the CDR3 reads TGCGCCAGCGGACTGCCGGGACAGGGGATCGGGGAGCTGTTTTTT.

This rearrangement joins TRBV6-5 to TRBJ2-2; 8 nucleotides line up with TRBD1. The V segment lost 0 bases and the J segment 4 bases; nucleotides outside the gene matches: 4. Germline-derived CDR1 and CDR2 are MNHEY and SVGAGI. The CDR3 has 16 residues. CDR3 protein: CASSYSSTGGTGELFF. CDR3 coding DNA: TGTGCCAGCAGTTACTCGAGCACAGGGGGCACCGGGGAGCTGTTTTTT.

This clonotype was observed a few times. V gene TRBV5-5 combines with J gene TRBJ1-6, with unresolved D. CDR1 and CDR2 from the germline V gene are SGHKS and YYEKEE (reference sequence). The germline V and J ends were trimmed by 0 bases and 5 bases, with 6 bases remaining between them. The CDR3 has 14 residues. The CDR3 loop is CASSLGHNNSPLHF. The DNA for the CDR3 is TGTGCCAGCAGCTTGGGACATAATAATTCACCCCTCCACTTT. The full variable domain, in which reference TRBV5-5 and TRBJ1-6 provide the parts outside the CDR3, is DAGVTQSPTHLIKTRGQQVTLRCSPISGHKSVSWYQQVLGQGPQFIFQYYEKEERGRGNFPDRFSARQFPNYSSELNVNALLLGDSALYLCASSLGHNNSPLHFGNGTRLTVT.

This clonotype was seen a few times. This chain connects TRBV12-3 or TRBV12-4 to TRBJ2-7; TRBD1 agrees at 9 bases. V was clipped by 6 bases and J by 3 bases; unmatched bases: 15. This CDR3 has 17 amino acids. CDR3: CASRQGGGTGTYYEQYF. The CDR3, as DNA: TGTGCCAGCAGGCAAGGTGGGGGGACAGGGACTTACTACGAGCAGTACTTC.

This clonotype appeared a few times. The chain employs TRBV12-3 or TRBV12-4 and TRBJ2-7; possible D gene TRBD2, 5 bases. This CDR3 contains 13 residues. The ends were cut back, 3 bases at V and 3 bases at J, with 9 bases in the middle. The CDR3 is CASSFGLNYEQYF. For the CDR3, the DNA is TGTGCCAGCAGTTTCGGACTTAACTACGAGCAGTACTTC.

The chain uses TRBV2 and TRBJ2-5, with a tentative D call TRBD1 (5 bases). There are 12 residues in the CDR3. The V gene lost 7 bases and the J gene lost 1 base, with 7 bases spanning the gap. The germline gives CDR1 SNHLY, CDR2 FYNNEI. The CDR3 here is CASITGQETQYF. CDR3 nucleotides: TGTGCCAGCATAACAGGCCAAGAGACCCAGTACTTC.

The chain couples TRBV28 to TRBJ2-7, with TRBD2 identical over 11 bases. Germline V gives CDR1 MDHEN, CDR2 SYDVKM. The CDR3 totals 16 residues. V lost 5 bases, J lost 5 bases, and 11 bases stayed unmatched. The CDR3 nucleotides read TGTGCCAGCAGTCCAACGGGTAGCGGGAGGGCCCACGAGCAGTACTTC. It encodes CASSPTGSGRAHEQYF.

J is TRBJ2-5 and V is TRBV10-3; 9 bases agree with TRBD1. Trimming took 6 bases from V and 4 from J; bases not matched to a gene: 6. The CDR3 consists of 14 residues. CDR1 ENHRY and CDR2 SYGVKD come from the germline V gene. The CDR3 loop reads CAISPGQGRETQYF. The CDR3 DNA is TGTGCCATCAGCCCGGGACAGGGACGAGAGACCCAGTACTTC.

The gene calls are TRBV18 and TRBJ2-7; D not resolved. This CDR3 contains 14 residues. V gave up 5 bases and J gave up 1 base, with 12 bases separating them. Germline lookup yields CDR1 KGHSH and CDR2 LQKENI. The CDR3 DNA is TGTGCCAGCTCATCAGGTTATGGGTCCTACGAGCAGTACTTC. The encoded protein is CASSSGYGSYEQYF.

The V call is TRBV11-2, the J call TRBJ2-1; D possibly corresponds to TRBD2 (5 bases). The V end lost 5 bases, the J end lost 16 bases, and 18 bases lay between the germline ends. The CDR3 sequence is 12 residues long. CDR1 is SGHAT, CDR2 FQNNGV, per germline. The chain's CDR3 is CASSRGFGGHFF. The CDR3 DNA follows: TGTGCCAGCAGCCGGGGTTTTGGAGGCCATTTCTTC. Supplemented by reference TRBV11-2 and TRBJ2-1, the full variable domain reads EAGVAQSPRYKIIEKRQSVAFWCNPISGHATLYWYQQILGQGPKLLIQFQNNGVVDDSQLPKDRFSAERLKGVDSTLKIQPAKLEDSAVYLCASSRGFGGHFFGPGTRLTVL.

The V call is TRBV6-5, the J call TRBJ1-2; D remains unclear. Germline CDR1 is MNHEY and CDR2 is SVGAGI. Trimming took 0 bases from V and 4 from J, leaving 6 bases between them. CDR3 length: 13 residues. CDR3 protein: CASSYSTFYGYTF. The CDR3, as DNA: TGTGCCAGCAGTTACTCGACCTTCTATGGCTACACCTTC.

The CDR3 DNA sequence: TGTGCCAGCAGCTTGACCGGGACAGGGGGCCTCACGACTAATGAAAAACTGTTTTTT. Translation gives CASSLTGTGGLTTNEKLFF. The gene calls are TRBV5-4 and TRBJ1-4, with TRBD1 identical over 12 bases. The junction had 9 bases not matched to a gene; V was cut back by 1 base and J by 2 bases. Germline CDR1 is SGHNT and CDR2 is YYREEE (reference sequence). This CDR3 has 19 amino acids.

The chain couples TRBV5-1 to TRBJ1-1; D gene uncertain. This CDR3 has 15 residues. The V end lost 2 bases, the J end lost 1 base, and 12 bases lay between the germline ends. The germline gives CDR1 SGHRS, CDR2 YFSETQ. CDR3 nucleotide sequence: TGCGCCAGCAGCTTCGTGTCTTTTGGGAACACTGAAGCTTTCTTT. It translates to CASSFVSFGNTEAFF.

This clonotype was detected a few times. This chain connects TRBV4-1 to TRBJ1-1, with D uncertain. Germline CDR1 is MGHRA and CDR2 is YSYEKL. The V gene lost 1 base and the J gene lost 1 base, with 10 bases spanning the gap. The CDR3 has 15 amino acids. The CDR3 spells CASSQVGRSNTEAFF. DNA for the CDR3: TGCGCCAGCAGCCAAGTGGGCCGGTCGAACACTGAAGCTTTCTTT.

This clonotype has more than one count but fewer than ten. V is TRBV5-1 and J is TRBJ1-2; weak D call: TRBD1 (5 bases). In germline, CDR1 is SGHRS, CDR2 YFSETQ. V lost 2 bases and J lost 6, with 8 bases in between. CDR3 size: 12 residues. The chain's CDR3 is CASSLLGDGYTF. CDR3 in DNA: TGCGCCAGCAGCTTATTGGGGGATGGCTACACCTTC.

V and J are TRBV10-3 and TRBJ2-7; D remains unclear. This CDR3 contains 11 residues. The V end lost 5 bases, the J end lost 4 bases, and 6 bases lay between the germline ends. Per germline, CDR1 ENHRY and CDR2 SYGVKD. Here the CDR3 reads CAISNKYEQYF. The CDR3 DNA sequence: TGTGCCATCAGTAACAAATACGAGCAGTACTTC.